This T cell receptor beta chain comes out of a study of T cells in Graves' hyperthyroidism and ophthalmopathy. Whole-study findings and limits: Among clonotypes expanded in thyroid above 0.001, most were also found in blood.

V lost 4 bases, J lost 0 bases, and 15 bases lay in between. The CDR3 has 17 residues. Germline lookup yields CDR1 LGHNA and CDR2 YNFKEQ. Amplified TCR beta CDR3 regions came from RNA transcripts. The HTBI set primed first-round TCR CDR3 RT-PCR. TCRdb reanalysed the multiplex PCR reads using MiXCR and keeps one entry per CDR3 protein. The data show approximately 330,000 distinct CDR3 sequences, with about 20% seen just once and roughly 49% held by the top ten. A single count supports this clonotype. Its antigen is as yet unknown. Those with hyperthyroidism were 18 to 65 years old, newly diagnosed, and ill for under 2 months.

This clonotype was sampled from a woman in her fifties or sixties with Graves' hyperthyroidism. Material: blood. The genes are TRBV4-2 and TRBJ2-2, with D possibly TRBD1 on 6 matching bases. The DNA for the CDR3 is TGTGCCAGCAGCCTCTCCGCAGGGGCCGCGAACACCGGGGAGCTGTTTTTT. It encodes CASSLSAGAANTGELFF.